This T cell receptor (beta chain) was observed in a study of T cell responses to AZD1222 COVID-19 vaccine. About the research overall: Samples with a second dose at about 4 or about 12 weeks were pooled together. The study's findings and limits: Spike-specific TCRs gained breadth and depth after people received two AZD1222 doses. CD4 TCRs associated with vaccination spanned spike, dominating at 160-218 and 743-854. Most donors were white British and more were female, and clonal diversity was possibly underestimated.

Per the germline V gene, CDR1 is LGHDT and CDR2 is YNNKEL (reference sequence). There are 14 residues in the CDR3. The ends lost 4 bases at V and 6 bases at J; junction bases unmatched: 8. Sequencing was performed with immunoSEQ multiplex PCR; in TCRdb, only in-frame clones are kept and a portion is missing. The sample records some 70,000 clones, 84% being singletons. With respect to this clone: Its matching antigen is unknown.

This specimen consisted of peripheral blood, obtained on day 0 of AZD1222 vaccination. This TCR was recovered from an adult in good health. This chain links TRBV3-1 (or the pseudogene TRBV3-2) with TRBJ1-2; 7 nucleotides agree with TRBD1. CDR3 in amino acids: CASSPRQGDDGYTF. The CDR3 DNA follows: TGTGCCAGCAGCCCGCGACAGGGAGACGATGGCTACACCTTC.